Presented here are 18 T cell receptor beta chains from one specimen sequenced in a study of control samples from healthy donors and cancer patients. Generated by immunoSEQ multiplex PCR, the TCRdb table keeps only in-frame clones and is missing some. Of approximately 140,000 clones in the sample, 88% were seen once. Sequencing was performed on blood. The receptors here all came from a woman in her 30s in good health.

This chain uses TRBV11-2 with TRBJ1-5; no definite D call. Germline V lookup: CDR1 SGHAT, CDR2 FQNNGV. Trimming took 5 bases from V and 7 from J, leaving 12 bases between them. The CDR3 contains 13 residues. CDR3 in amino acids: CASSRDAAQPQHF. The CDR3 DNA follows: TGTGCCAGCAGCCGAGACGCCGCCCAGCCCCAGCATTTT.

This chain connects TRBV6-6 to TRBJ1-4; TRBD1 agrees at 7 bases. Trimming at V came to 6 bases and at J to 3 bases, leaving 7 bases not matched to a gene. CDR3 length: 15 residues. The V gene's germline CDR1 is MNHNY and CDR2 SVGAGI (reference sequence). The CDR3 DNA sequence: TGTGCCAGCAGCCTTGGACAGGTAGCTAATGAAAAACTGTTTTTT. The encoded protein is CASSLGQVANEKLFF.

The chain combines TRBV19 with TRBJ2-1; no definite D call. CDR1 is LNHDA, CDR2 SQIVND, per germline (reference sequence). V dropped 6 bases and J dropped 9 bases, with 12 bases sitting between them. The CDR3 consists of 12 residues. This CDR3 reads CASSQQPTEQFF. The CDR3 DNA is TGTGCCAGTAGCCAACAGCCGACTGAGCAGTTCTTC.

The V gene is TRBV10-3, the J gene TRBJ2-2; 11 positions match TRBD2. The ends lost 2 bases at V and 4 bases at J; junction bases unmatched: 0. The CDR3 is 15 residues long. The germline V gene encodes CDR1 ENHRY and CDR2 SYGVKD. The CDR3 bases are TGTGCCATCAGTGAGCTAGCGGGAGGCACCGGGGAGCTGTTTTTT. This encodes CAISELAGGTGELFF.

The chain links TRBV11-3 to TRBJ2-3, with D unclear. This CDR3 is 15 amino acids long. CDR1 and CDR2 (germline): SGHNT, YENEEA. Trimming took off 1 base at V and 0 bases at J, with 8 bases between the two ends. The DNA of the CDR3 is TGTGCCAGCAGCTTAGGCCAGACGAGCACAGATACGCAGTATTTT. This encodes CASSLGQTSTDTQYF. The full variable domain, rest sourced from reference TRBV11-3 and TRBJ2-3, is EAGVVQSPRYKIIEKKQPVAFWCNPISGHNTLYWYLQNLGQGPELLIRYENEEAVDDSQLPKDRFSAERLKGVDSTLKIQPAELGDSAVYLCASSLGQTSTDTQYFGPGTRLTVL.

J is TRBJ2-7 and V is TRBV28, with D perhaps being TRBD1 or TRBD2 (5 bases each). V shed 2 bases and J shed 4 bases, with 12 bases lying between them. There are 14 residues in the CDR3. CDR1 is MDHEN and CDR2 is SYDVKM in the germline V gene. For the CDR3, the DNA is TGTGCCAGCAGTTTACGGGGCCCTCTGTACGAGCAGTACTTC. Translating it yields CASSLRGPLYEQYF.

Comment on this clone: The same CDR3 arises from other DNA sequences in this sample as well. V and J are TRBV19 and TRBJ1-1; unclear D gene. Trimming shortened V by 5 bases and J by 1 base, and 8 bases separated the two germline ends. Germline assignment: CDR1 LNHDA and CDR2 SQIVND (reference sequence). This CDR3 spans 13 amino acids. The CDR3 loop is CASSLQENTEAFF. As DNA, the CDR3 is TGTGCCAGTAGTTTACAAGAGAACACTGAAGCTTTCTTT.

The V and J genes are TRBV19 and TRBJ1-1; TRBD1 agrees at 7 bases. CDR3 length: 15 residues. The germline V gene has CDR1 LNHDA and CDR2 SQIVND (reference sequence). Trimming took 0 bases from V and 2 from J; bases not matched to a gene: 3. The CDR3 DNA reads TGTGCCAGTAGTATAGATCGGGACAGTAACACTGAAGCTTTCTTT. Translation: CASSIDRDSNTEAFF. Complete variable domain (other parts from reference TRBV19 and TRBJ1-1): DGGITQSPKYLFRKEGQNVTLSCEQNLNHDAMYWYRQDPGQGLRLIYYSQIVNDFQKGDIAEGYSVSREKKESFPLTVTSAQKNPTAFYLCASSIDRDSNTEAFFGQGTRLTVV.

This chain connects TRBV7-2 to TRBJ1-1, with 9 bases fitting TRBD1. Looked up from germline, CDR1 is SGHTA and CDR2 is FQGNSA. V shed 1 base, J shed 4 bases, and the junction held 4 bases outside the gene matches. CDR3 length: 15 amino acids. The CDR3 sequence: CASSLGHRGLTEAFF. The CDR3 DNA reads TGTGCCAGCAGCTTAGGACACAGGGGGCTCACTGAAGCTTTCTTT.

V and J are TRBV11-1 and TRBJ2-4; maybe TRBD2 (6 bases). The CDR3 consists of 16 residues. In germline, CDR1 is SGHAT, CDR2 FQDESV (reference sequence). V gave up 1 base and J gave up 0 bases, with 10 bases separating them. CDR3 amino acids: CASSLVRGIAKNIQYF. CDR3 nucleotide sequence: TGTGCCAGCAGCTTAGTCCGGGGGATAGCCAAAAACATTCAGTACTTC.

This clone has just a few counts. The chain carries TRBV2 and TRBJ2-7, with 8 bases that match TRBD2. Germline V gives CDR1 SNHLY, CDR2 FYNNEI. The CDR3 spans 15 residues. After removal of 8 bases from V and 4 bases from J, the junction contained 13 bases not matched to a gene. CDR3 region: CASRDRLAPKYEQYF. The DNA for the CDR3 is TGTGCCAGCCGCGATCGACTAGCGCCGAAATACGAGCAGTACTTC.

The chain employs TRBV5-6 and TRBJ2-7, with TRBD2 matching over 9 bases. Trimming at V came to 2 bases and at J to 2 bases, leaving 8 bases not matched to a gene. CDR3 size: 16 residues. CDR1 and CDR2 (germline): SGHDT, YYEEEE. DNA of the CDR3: TGTGCCAGCAGCTTCATAACTAGCGGGTTGACCTACGAGCAGTACTTC. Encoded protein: CASSFITSGLTYEQYF.

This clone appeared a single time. CDR3 protein: CASSEALAGANYGYTF. For the CDR3, the DNA is TGTGCCAGCAGTGAAGCGCTGGCAGGAGCTAACTATGGCTACACCTTC. This rearrangement joins TRBV6-1 to TRBJ1-2; D not resolved. Germline CDR1 reads MNHNS; CDR2 reads SASEGT. The CDR3 runs 16 residues. V was pared by 0 bases and J by 0 bases, with 11 bases between.

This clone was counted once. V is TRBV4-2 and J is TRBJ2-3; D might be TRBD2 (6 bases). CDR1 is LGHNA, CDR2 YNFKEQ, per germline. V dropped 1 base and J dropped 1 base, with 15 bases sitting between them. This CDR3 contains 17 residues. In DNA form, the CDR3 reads TGTGCCAGCAGCCAAGGGGTGGAGGGATGGGGCACAGATACGCAGTATTTT. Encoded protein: CASSQGVEGWGTDTQYF.

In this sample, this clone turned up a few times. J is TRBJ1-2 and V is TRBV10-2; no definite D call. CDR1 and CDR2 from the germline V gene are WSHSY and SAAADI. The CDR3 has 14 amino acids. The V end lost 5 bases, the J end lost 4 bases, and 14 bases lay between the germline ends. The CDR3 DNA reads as TGCGCCAGCAGTTATACCGACCTAGGCTATGGCTACACCTTC. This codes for CASSYTDLGYGYTF.

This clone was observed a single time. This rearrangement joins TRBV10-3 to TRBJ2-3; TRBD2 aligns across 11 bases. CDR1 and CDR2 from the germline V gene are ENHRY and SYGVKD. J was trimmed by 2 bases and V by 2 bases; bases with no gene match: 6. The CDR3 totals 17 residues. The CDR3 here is CAISERLTSGNTDTQYF. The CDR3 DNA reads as TGTGCCATCAGTGAGCGACTGACTAGCGGGAACACAGATACGCAGTATTTT.

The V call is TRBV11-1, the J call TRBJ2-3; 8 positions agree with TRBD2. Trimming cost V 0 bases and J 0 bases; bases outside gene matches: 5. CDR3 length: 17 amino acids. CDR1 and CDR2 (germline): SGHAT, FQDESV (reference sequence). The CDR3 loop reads CASSLALPGGSTDTQYF. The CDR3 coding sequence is TGTGCCAGCAGCTTAGCGCTTCCGGGAGGGAGCACAGATACGCAGTATTTT.

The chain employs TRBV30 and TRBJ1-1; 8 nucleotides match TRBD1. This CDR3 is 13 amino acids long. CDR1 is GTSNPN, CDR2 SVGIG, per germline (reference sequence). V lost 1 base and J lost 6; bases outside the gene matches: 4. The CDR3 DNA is TGTGCCTGGAGTGAAGGACAGGGTGCTGAAGCTTTCTTT. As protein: CAWSEGQGAEAFF.